This T cell receptor beta chain was sequenced during a study of blood T cell repertoires in COVID-19. Germline loops: CDR1 PRHDT, CDR2 FYEKMQ (reference sequence). The V gene lost 2 bases and the J gene lost 3 bases, with 7 bases spanning the gap. The CDR3 runs to 13 residues. The data were produced by immunoSEQ multiplex PCR, yet TCRdb's version contains in-frame clones alone and is incomplete. Of about 33,000 clones in the sample, approximately 86% are singletons; the top ten hold under 65%. The genes are TRBV13 and TRBJ1-1; D unclear. The clonotype originates from a man between 70 and 80 years old with acute or convalescent COVID-19. Sequencing was performed on peripheral blood. The CDR3 bases are TGTGCCAGCAGCTTAAGTCAGTACACTGAAGCTTTCTTT. Its protein product is CASSLSQYTEAFF.